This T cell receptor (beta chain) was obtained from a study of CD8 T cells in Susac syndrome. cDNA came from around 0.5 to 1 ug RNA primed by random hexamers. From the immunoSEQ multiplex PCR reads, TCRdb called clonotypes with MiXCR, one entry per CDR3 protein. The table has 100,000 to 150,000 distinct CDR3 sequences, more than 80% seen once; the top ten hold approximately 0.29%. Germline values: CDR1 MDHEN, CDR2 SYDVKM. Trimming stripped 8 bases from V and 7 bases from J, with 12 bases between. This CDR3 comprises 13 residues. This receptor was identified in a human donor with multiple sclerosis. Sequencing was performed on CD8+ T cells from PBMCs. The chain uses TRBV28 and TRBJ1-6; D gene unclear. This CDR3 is CASDGLDNSPLHF. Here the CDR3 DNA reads TGTGCCAGCGACGGTCTCGACAATTCACCCCTCCACTTT.